Reported below is one TCR beta chain. Authors' methods: Amplification with reference gene primers provided the estimates of nucleated cell counts. Only in-frame clones appear in the TCRdb table, and some are missing; sequencing was by immunoSEQ multiplex PCR. V, J and clone size are taken as reported in that table, and D and trimming were inferred from the DNA itself. This sample yields about 240,000 clones, of which approximately 90% are seen a single time; 0.9% to 1% belongs to the top ten. The data are from a study of blood T cell repertoires in COVID-19. Study-level background: Sites in the United States, Italy and Spain provided acute and convalescent COVID-19 samples. T cells, B-cell-depleted T cells, or PBMCs supplied cDNA or gDNA.

This CDR3 has 14 amino acids. CDR1 is GTSNPN and CDR2 is SVGIG in the germline V gene (reference sequence). The V gene lost 1 base and the J gene lost 6 bases, with 15 bases spanning the gap. The clonotype was recovered from a middle-aged woman who had recovered from COVID-19. The genes are TRBV30 and TRBJ1-1, with D possibly being TRBD1 (5 bases). Material for sequencing was peripheral blood. DNA of the CDR3: TGTGCCTGGAGTGGTATCGGGGGAACGGCTGAAGCTTTCTTT. This codes for CAWSGIGGTAEAFF.